This T cell receptor (beta chain) is from a study of blood T cell repertoires in COVID-19. Sequenced by immunoSEQ multiplex PCR; TCRdb stores in-frame clones only, minus some. Of about 260,000 clones listed, 87% are singletons. This clonotype originated in a woman between 50 and 59 years old with acute or convalescent COVID-19. Specimen: peripheral blood.

In DNA form, the CDR3 reads TGTGCCAGCAGCCAAGAACAAGGACAGGGGAATCAGCCCCAGCATTTT. It translates to CASSQEQGQGNQPQHF. The rearrangement uses TRBV4-2 and TRBJ1-5, with 9 bases identical to TRBD1. V dropped 0 bases and J dropped 4; count of bases not matched to a gene: 4. Germline CDR1 reads LGHNA; CDR2 reads YNFKEQ. This CDR3 has 16 amino acids.